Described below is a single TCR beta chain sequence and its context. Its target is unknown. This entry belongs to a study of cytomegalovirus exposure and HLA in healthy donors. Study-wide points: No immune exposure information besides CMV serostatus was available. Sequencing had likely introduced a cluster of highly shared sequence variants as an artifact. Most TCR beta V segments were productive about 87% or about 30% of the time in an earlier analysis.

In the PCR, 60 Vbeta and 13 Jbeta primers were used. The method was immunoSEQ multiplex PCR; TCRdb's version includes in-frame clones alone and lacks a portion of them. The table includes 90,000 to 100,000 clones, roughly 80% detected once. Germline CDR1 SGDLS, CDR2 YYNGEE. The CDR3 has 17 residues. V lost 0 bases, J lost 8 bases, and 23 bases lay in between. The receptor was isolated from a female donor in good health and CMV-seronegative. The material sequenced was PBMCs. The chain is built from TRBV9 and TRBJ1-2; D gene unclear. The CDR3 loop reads CASSVVGGNLRSYGYTF. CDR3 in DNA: TGTGCCAGCAGCGTAGTGGGAGGGAACTTAAGATCCTACGGCTACACCTTC.